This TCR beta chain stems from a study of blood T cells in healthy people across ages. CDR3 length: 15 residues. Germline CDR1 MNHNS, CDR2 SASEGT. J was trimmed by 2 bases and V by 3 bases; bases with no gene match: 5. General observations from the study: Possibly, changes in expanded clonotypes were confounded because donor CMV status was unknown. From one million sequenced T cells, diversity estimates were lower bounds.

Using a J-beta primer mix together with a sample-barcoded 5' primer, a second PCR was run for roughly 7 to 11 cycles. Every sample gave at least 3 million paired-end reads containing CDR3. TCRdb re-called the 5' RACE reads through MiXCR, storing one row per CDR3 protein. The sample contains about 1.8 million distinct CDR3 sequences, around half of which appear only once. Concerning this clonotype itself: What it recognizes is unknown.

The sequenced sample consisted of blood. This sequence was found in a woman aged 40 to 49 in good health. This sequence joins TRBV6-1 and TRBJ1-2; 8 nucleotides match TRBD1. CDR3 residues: CASSEPGTGNYGYTF. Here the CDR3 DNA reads TGTGCCAGCAGTGAGCCAGGGACAGGCAACTATGGCTACACCTTC.